Listed below are T cell receptor beta chains from one sample, sequenced in a study of T cells in Graves' hyperthyroidism and ophthalmopathy. TCRdb re-analysed the multiplex PCR reads in MiXCR, keeping a single row per CDR3 protein. The repertoire includes roughly 570,000 distinct CDR3 sequences, 15% to 18% of them detected once, and about 7% sits in the top ten. Sequencing was carried out using blood. The receptor source for this set is a woman aged 25 to 39 with Graves' hyperthyroidism. The CDR3 runs from the conserved cysteine through the conserved F or W. Fields, in order: clone size, J gene, V gene, D gene, CDR3 protein, CDR3 DNA. The D gene is left open where the match is weak. Rows may omit the clone size; those that give it use once, few, many or a size class.

clone size: NA
J gene: TRBJ2-1
V gene: TRBV7-3
D gene: NA
CDR3 protein: CASSLATEGEQFF
CDR3 DNA: TGTGCCAGCAGCTTAGCTACGGAAGGGGAGCAGTTCTTC

clone size: NA
J gene: TRBJ2-7
V gene: TRBV29-1
D gene: TRBD1
CDR3 protein: CSVEASGTGGYEQYF
CDR3 DNA: TGCAGCGTTGAAGCCTCCGGGACAGGGGGCTACGAGCAGTACTTC

clone size: NA
J gene: TRBJ2-3
V gene: TRBV18
D gene: TRBD2
CDR3 protein: CASSPPGGLAHTDTQYF
CDR3 DNA: TGTGCCAGCTCACCACCGGGAGGGCTAGCGCACACAGATACGCAGTATTTT

clone size: few
J gene: TRBJ2-3
V gene: TRBV20-1
D gene: TRBD2
CDR3 protein: CSAWPSGTPSVDTQYF
CDR3 DNA: TGCAGTGCTTGGCCTAGCGGGACCCCGAGTGTGGATACGCAGTATTTT

clone size: many
J gene: TRBJ2-3
V gene: TRBV5-1
D gene: NA
CDR3 protein: CASSLQLPTDTQYF
CDR3 DNA: TGCGCCAGCAGCTTACAGCTACCGACAGATACGCAGTATTTT

clone size: many
J gene: TRBJ2-7
V gene: TRBV5-1
D gene: TRBD2
CDR3 protein: CASSWSGGIYEQYF
CDR3 DNA: TGCGCCAGCAGCTGGAGCGGGGGAATTTACGAGCAGTACTTC

clone size: few
J gene: TRBJ2-3
V gene: TRBV5-1
D gene: NA
CDR3 protein: CASSLLGLAAADTQYF
CDR3 DNA: TGCGCCAGCAGCTTGTTGGGGCTCGCGGCTGCAGATACGCAGTATTTT

clone size: NA
J gene: TRBJ1-5
V gene: TRBV6-1
D gene: TRBD1
CDR3 protein: CASSERGGTDYSNQPQHF
CDR3 DNA: TGTGCCAGCAGTGAACGGGGAGGGACAGACTATAGCAATCAGCCCCAGCATTTT

clone size: NA
J gene: TRBJ2-1
V gene: TRBV5-1
D gene: TRBD2
CDR3 protein: CASSLGSSGVYNEQFF
CDR3 DNA: TGCGCCAGCAGCTTGGGGTCTAGCGGGGTGTACAATGAGCAGTTCTTC

clone size: few
J gene: TRBJ1-5
V gene: TRBV4-1
D gene: NA
CDR3 protein: CASSESGTYQPQHF
CDR3 DNA: TGCGCCAGCAGCGAAAGCGGCACCTATCAGCCCCAGCATTTT

clone size: many
J gene: TRBJ2-7
V gene: TRBV9
D gene: NA
CDR3 protein: CASSVGGGDWADVDYEQYF
CDR3 DNA: TGTGCCAGCAGCGTAGGAGGGGGGGATTGGGCCGACGTGGACTACGAGCAGTACTTC

clone size: many
J gene: TRBJ2-7
V gene: TRBV2
D gene: NA
CDR3 protein: CASSEKQGIYEQYF
CDR3 DNA: TGTGCCAGCAGTGAAAAGCAGGGTATCTACGAGCAGTACTTC

clone size: many
J gene: TRBJ1-2
V gene: TRBV20-1
D gene: NA
CDR3 protein: CSASADSPLWGYTF
CDR3 DNA: TGCAGTGCTAGTGCTGACAGCCCTCTATGGGGCTACACCTTC

clone size: NA
J gene: TRBJ1-2
V gene: TRBV5-1
D gene: NA
CDR3 protein: CASRTQGPSDGYTF
CDR3 DNA: TGCGCCAGCAGGACACAGGGACCTTCGGATGGCTACACCTTC

clone size: many
J gene: TRBJ1-1
V gene: TRBV7-6
D gene: NA
CDR3 protein: CASSLRRGRRKNTEAFF
CDR3 DNA: TGTGCCAGCAGCTTGAGGAGGGGTCGGCGGAAGAACACTGAAGCTTTCTTT

clone size: many
J gene: TRBJ2-7
V gene: TRBV27
D gene: NA
CDR3 protein: CASVQLVPYEQYF
CDR3 DNA: TGTGCCAGCGTCCAACTAGTTCCGTACGAGCAGTACTTC

clone size: NA
J gene: TRBJ2-7
V gene: TRBV10-3
D gene: NA
CDR3 protein: CAISSPGRDEQYF
CDR3 DNA: TGTGCCATCAGTTCACCCGGACGGGACGAGCAGTACTTC

clone size: NA
J gene: TRBJ2-7
V gene: TRBV11-2
D gene: TRBD2
CDR3 protein: CASRTLAGGPDEQYF
CDR3 DNA: TGTGCCAGCAGAACATTAGCGGGAGGGCCAGACGAGCAGTACTTC

clone size: many
J gene: TRBJ2-1
V gene: TRBV6-1
D gene: NA
CDR3 protein: CASSLEPQGSYEQFF
CDR3 DNA: TGTGCCAGCAGTTTGGAACCCCAGGGTTCCTATGAGCAGTTCTTC

clone size: many
J gene: TRBJ1-5
V gene: TRBV12-3/TRBV12-4
D gene: TRBD1
CDR3 protein: CASSRTTGVGNQPQHF
CDR3 DNA: TGTGCCAGCAGTAGAACGACAGGGGTAGGCAATCAGCCCCAGCATTTT

clone size: NA
J gene: TRBJ2-7
V gene: TRBV7-2
D gene: NA
CDR3 protein: CASSLAISRVAYSAYEQYF
CDR3 DNA: TGTGCCAGCAGCTTAGCCATTTCGAGAGTCGCCTACTCCGCCTACGAGCAGTACTTC

clone size: NA
J gene: TRBJ2-7
V gene: TRBV20-1
D gene: TRBD2
CDR3 protein: CSATSGAYEQYF
CDR3 DNA: TGCAGTGCTACTAGCGGCGCCTACGAGCAGTACTTC

clone size: few
J gene: TRBJ2-7
V gene: TRBV19
D gene: NA
CDR3 protein: CASSIGASYEQYF
CDR3 DNA: TGTGCCAGTAGTATAGGGGCCTCCTACGAGCAGTACTTC

clone size: many
J gene: TRBJ2-1
V gene: TRBV9
D gene: TRBD2
CDR3 protein: CASSVGRGRDEQFF
CDR3 DNA: TGTGCCAGCAGCGTAGGGCGGGGGAGGGATGAGCAGTTCTTC

clone size: NA
J gene: TRBJ1-2
V gene: TRBV5-1
D gene: NA
CDR3 protein: CTSSLLVEDYGYTF
CDR3 DNA: TGCACCAGCAGCTTGTTGGTAGAAGACTATGGCTACACCTTC

clone size: NA
J gene: TRBJ2-7
V gene: TRBV5-1
D gene: TRBD2
CDR3 protein: CASSLETSGATYEQYF
CDR3 DNA: TGCGCCAGCAGCTTGGAGACTAGCGGAGCGACCTACGAGCAGTACTTC

clone size: many
J gene: TRBJ1-1
V gene: TRBV9
D gene: NA
CDR3 protein: CASSVTGSSTEAFF
CDR3 DNA: TGTGCCAGCAGCGTCACAGGGAGTTCAACTGAAGCTTTCTTT

clone size: few
J gene: TRBJ2-3
V gene: TRBV2
D gene: NA
CDR3 protein: CASSEGGAGDTQYF
CDR3 DNA: TGTGCCAGCAGTGAAGGCGGAGCCGGAGATACGCAGTATTTT

clone size: many
J gene: TRBJ1-5
V gene: TRBV12-3/TRBV12-4
D gene: NA
CDR3 protein: CASRASLNQPQHF
CDR3 DNA: TGTGCCAGTCGGGCTTCACTGAACCAGCCCCAGCATTTT

clone size: many
J gene: TRBJ2-5
V gene: TRBV28
D gene: NA
CDR3 protein: CASSPSVAEETQYF
CDR3 DNA: TGTGCCAGCAGCCCTTCGGTAGCGGAAGAGACCCAGTACTTC

clone size: NA
J gene: TRBJ1-1
V gene: TRBV4-1
D gene: NA
CDR3 protein: CASSQVARRENTEAFF
CDR3 DNA: TGCGCCAGCAGCCAAGTGGCCCGGAGAGAAAACACTGAAGCTTTCTTT

clone size: NA
J gene: TRBJ2-1
V gene: TRBV6-5
D gene: TRBD2
CDR3 protein: CASSYPGGRPTDEQFF
CDR3 DNA: TGTGCCAGCAGTTATCCAGGCGGGAGGCCTACCGACGAGCAGTTCTTC